A single T cell receptor beta chain is shown here with its context. Its antigen is not identified. A much larger clone lies a single base off, so this may be a read error. Time point reported: newly diagnosed GD, antithyroid drugs for less than 3 months. The TCR library was made from RNA that had been extracted from PBMCs in TRIzol. The data are from a study of regulatory T cells in long-lasting Graves disease. General study findings and limits: The study found lower TCR diversity in persistent Graves' patients than in newly diagnosed ones.

This CDR3 is built from 13 residues. Trimming cost V 2 bases and J 7 bases, with 8 bases left between them. CDR1 and CDR2 from the germline V gene are SNHLY and FYNNEI. Libraries of TCR beta came from iRepertoire HTBI primers plus Arm-PCR of CDR3 regions. MiXCR, run by TCRdb on the multiplex PCR reads, gives a single entry per CDR3 protein. The sample has 400,000 to 500,000 distinct CDR3 sequences, over 12% seen once. The sample was also linked to a second study, of T cells in Graves' hyperthyroidism and ophthalmopathy. From that paper: Patients were excluded because of uncontrolled infection, other autoimmune disease, pregnancy or lactation. TCR CDR3 underwent first-round RT-PCR with the HTBI primer set.

This rearrangement joins TRBV2 to TRBJ1-4; D is undetermined. The receptor was derived from a middle-aged woman with Graves disease. The sample was peripheral blood mononuclear cells (PBMCs), taken at new diagnosis, from a patient treated with antithyroid drugs. DNA of the CDR3: TGTGCCAGCAGTGAAAGGCGAAGTGAAAAACTGTTTTTT. Translated: CASSERRSEKLFF.